The T cell receptor (beta chain) under discussion was sequenced for a study of shared clonotypes between healthy human individuals. Across the study: Donor composition was a couple of women and three men, aged 18 to 49. Study observations and caveats: Generally, estimated richness proved larger in naive subsets than it did in memory subsets.

Worth noting for this clone: What it binds is not known.

Measured with immunoSEQ multiplex PCR; TCRdb has only the in-frame clones, and not every one. The data contain fewer than 2.5 million clones, 93% of them singletons. Looked up from germline, CDR1 is MGHDK and CDR2 is SYGVNS. The CDR3 contains 13 residues. Trimming took 8 bases from V and 1 from J; bases not matched to a gene: 0. The rearrangement uses TRBV25-1 and TRBJ2-7; 12 positions match TRBD2. Specimen: naive CD4+ T cells from PBMCs. Subset: CD45RA+ positively selected. This clonotype originated in a man between 18 and 29 years old in good health. Some clones in this sample may be carry-over from other donors' samples. CDR3 in amino acids: CASGLAGSYEQYF. The CDR3 region has the DNA TGTGCCAGCGGACTAGCGGGGTCCTACGAGCAGTACTTC.